This T cell receptor beta chain was identified in a study of blood T cell repertoires in COVID-19 (dated by TCRdb to the early 2020s). Broadly, across the study: Collaborator samples came from the United States, Italy and Spain and covered acute and convalescent phases of COVID-19. The dataset comprised deeply sampled blood TCRbeta repertoires from subjects exposed to, actively infected with, or recovered from COVID-19. Where available, HLA class I and class II types were taken from metadata supplied by the sample provider and were not determined by assay-based typing. A de-identified subject ID, COVID-19 status, age in years and sex were almost always included in the sample metadata. The prospective study material was composed of cDNA or gDNA derived from T cells, B-cell-depleted T cells, or PBMCs. The repertoires were made available in a free public database intended to serve as a resource for research on the immune response to SARS-CoV-2. Samples were obtained from the ongoing ImmuneRACE study (first 160 participants) and from 1,000 to 1,500 subjects provided by 6 global collaborators. Broader findings and caveats from the paper: The amount of clinical and demographic metadata varied by source and participant and was provided uncurated.

TCRbeta CDR3 regions were amplified from genomic DNA by means of the immunoSEQ Assay, a bias-controlled multiplex PCR. On the authors' methods: Nucleated cell counts per sample were estimated from amplification of reference gene primers within the assay. To quantify the absolute abundance of each unique TCRbeta CDR3 rearrangement, sequence reads were collapsed and filtered. For each sample, productive Simpson clonality was calculated as the square root of Simpson's diversity index across productive rearrangements. This immuneACCESS table, as held by TCRdb, lists in-frame sequences with V and J called but not all clones. Of the missing ones, under half trace to an unresolved V gene in checked studies; the others have no known cause. V and J calls and clone size are those listed in that table; D and trimming were worked out from the DNA. This sample has 50,000 to 60,000 clones in its table, and roughly 90% of those were observed once. Of the sample, over 6.5% falls within the top ten clones.

This clone was recorded only once. This receptor's antigen is unknown. Base qualities are missing; no much larger clone stands one base away. The collaborating institutions used their own protocols to collect whole blood in K2EDTA tubes. For TCRbeta analysis, collaborators shipped samples as frozen whole blood, isolated PBMCs, or DNA extracted from either of those sample types. Germline trimming: 9 bases from V, 6 bases from J; junction bases outside gene matches: 9. From a lookup of the germline V gene, CDR1 and CDR2 are KGHDR and SFDVKD. Measured from the cysteine to the phenylalanine, the CDR3 is 14 residues long. Of the read, only the CDR3 DNA is kept; its 42 bases are in frame from base 1.

The receptor comes from a man aged 55 to 70 with active COVID-19. The specimen sequenced was peripheral blood. The chain uses TRBV24-1 and TRBJ2-1; the junction holds 8 bases that match TRBD2. In nucleotides, the sequence is TGTGCCACCGGAAATTCCCGGGGGGGCAATGAGCAGTTCTTC. Protein translation: CATGNSRGGNEQFF.